This TCR beta chain originates from a study of blood T cell repertoires in COVID-19. Study processing details: Reference gene primer amplification in the assay estimated nucleated cell counts. Sequencing used immunoSEQ multiplex PCR; TCRdb keeps in-frame clones, though not all of them. Clone size and the V and J calls come from that table; the DNA yielded D and trimming. The table shows over 150,000 clones, with about four fifths occurring only once. The length of the CDR3 is 13 residues. In germline, CDR1 is SGHDT, CDR2 YYEEEE. V dropped 1 base and J dropped 7 bases, with 11 bases sitting between them.

This clonotype was sampled from an elderly woman with COVID-19, enrolled during active disease. V gene TRBV5-6 combines with J gene TRBJ1-1; D remains unclear. Sequencing used peripheral blood. The CDR3: CASSLRRGIEAFF. CDR3 nucleotide sequence: TGTGCCAGCAGCTTGAGACGAGGAATTGAAGCTTTCTTT.